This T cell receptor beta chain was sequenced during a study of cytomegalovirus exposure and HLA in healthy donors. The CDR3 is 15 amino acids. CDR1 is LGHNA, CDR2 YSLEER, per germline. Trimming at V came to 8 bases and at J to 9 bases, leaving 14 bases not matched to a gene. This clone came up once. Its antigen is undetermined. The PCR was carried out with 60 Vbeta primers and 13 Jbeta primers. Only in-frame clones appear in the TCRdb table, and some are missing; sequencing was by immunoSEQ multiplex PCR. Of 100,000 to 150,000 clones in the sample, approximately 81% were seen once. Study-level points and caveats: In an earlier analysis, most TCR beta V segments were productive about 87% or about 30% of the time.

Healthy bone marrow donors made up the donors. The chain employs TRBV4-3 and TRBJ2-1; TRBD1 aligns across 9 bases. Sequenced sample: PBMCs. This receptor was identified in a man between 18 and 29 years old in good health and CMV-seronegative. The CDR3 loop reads CASQYLDRGVSEQFF. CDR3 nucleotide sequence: TGCGCCAGCCAATACCTGGACAGGGGAGTCAGTGAGCAGTTCTTC.